Shown below are 10 T cell receptor beta chains from a single sample sequenced in a study of T cells in Graves' hyperthyroidism and ophthalmopathy (dated by TCRdb to between 2019 and 2020). The library was made by multiplex PCR. This sample was sequenced with an Illumina HiSeq 2000. The TCR beta CDR3 regions were amplified from the RNA transcripts. For the first round of RT-PCR on the TCR CDR3, the HTBI primer set was used together with the Qiagen OneStep RT-PCR kit. Starting from the raw public reads, TCRdb applied fastp trimming at Q25, assembled clones with MiXCR and retained in-frame beta chains. Each entry merges the rows of one CDR3 protein and shows their most common DNA and genes. The sample table shows hundreds of thousands of distinct CDR3 sequences, and more than 12% are seen once. The ten top clones hold around 13% of the sample. Source material: blood. The receptors shown here come from a woman in her 50s with Graves' ophthalmopathy.

This clonotype was seen at least ten times. Here the CDR3 DNA reads TGCAGCGTTGAAGATCCCAGGACCACCTCCTACGAGCAGTACTTC. It yields the protein CSVEDPRTTSYEQYF. This chain links TRBV29-1 with TRBJ2-7; D remains ambiguous. The CDR3 sequence is 15 residues long. V was cut by 0 bases and J by 0 bases, with 12 bases left in between. Looked up from germline, CDR1 is SQVTM and CDR2 is ANQGSEA.

The chain carries TRBV19 and TRBJ1-4; D is perhaps TRBD1 (5 bases). V was cut by 6 bases and J by 1 base, with 9 bases left in between. The CDR3 extends over 14 amino acids. CDR1 and CDR2 (germline): LNHDA, SQIVND (reference sequence). This CDR3 is CASRTGGTNEKLFF. For the CDR3, the DNA is TGTGCCAGTAGAACAGGAGGAACTAATGAAAAACTGTTTTTT.

The chain has TRBV19 and TRBJ2-4; 11 nucleotides align to TRBD2. The germline V gene encodes CDR1 LNHDA and CDR2 SQIVND (reference sequence). With 8 bases clipped from V and 7 bases from J, the junction kept 10 bases outside the gene matches. The CDR3 spans 15 residues. CDR3: CASVAGGPKRNIQYF. The DNA for the CDR3 is TGTGCCAGTGTAGCGGGAGGGCCTAAGCGGAACATTCAGTACTTC.

With respect to this clonotype: This clone may be a read error of a much larger clone one base away. Lacking the conserved final phenylalanine or tryptophan, this CDR3 likely reflects a read error. The chain joins TRBV6-1 to TRBJ2-6; TRBD1 matches at 9 bases. This CDR3 has 15 residues. The V gene's germline CDR1 is MNHNS and CDR2 SASEGT. The J segment lost 4 bases and the V segment lost 6 bases, leaving 4 bases of the junction unmatched. The CDR3 spells CASRNRGLGANVLTL. For the CDR3, the DNA is TGTGCCAGCAGGAACAGGGGGCTAGGGGCCAACGTCCTGACTCTC.

This clonotype was counted at least ten times. The chain has TRBV5-1 and TRBJ1-4; maybe TRBD1 (5 bases). There are 17 residues in the CDR3. The germline V gene encodes CDR1 SGHRS and CDR2 YFSETQ. V was cut by 4 bases and J by 0 bases, with 16 bases left in between. The CDR3 DNA reads as TGCGCCAGCAGCCTGAGCGGGGGGTCTGCAACTAATGAAAAACTGTTTTTT. Protein sequence: CASSLSGGSATNEKLFF. The variable domain in full, with the rest retrieved from reference TRBV5-1 and TRBJ1-4, is KAGVTQTPRYLIKTRGQQVTLSCSPISGHRSVSWYQQTPGQGLQFLFEYFSETQRNKGNFPGRFSGRQFSNSRSEMNVSTLELGDSALYLCASSLSGGSATNEKLFFGSGTQLSVL.

Ten or more counts support this clonotype. The chain carries TRBV10-3 and TRBJ2-5; possible D gene TRBD1, 5 bases. The V gene's germline CDR1 is ENHRY and CDR2 SYGVKD. CDR3 length: 15 residues. V lost 2 bases to trimming and J lost 2 bases, with 12 bases between them. CDR3: CAISERRQIQETQYF. DNA for the CDR3: TGTGCCATCAGTGAGCGTCGACAGATTCAAGAGACCCAGTACTTC.

At least ten counts were recorded for this clonotype. This sequence joins TRBV5-1 and TRBJ1-1; D is unclear. The CDR3 consists of 11 residues. The V gene lost 4 bases and the J gene lost 8 bases, with 9 bases spanning the gap. The V gene's germline CDR1 is SGHRS and CDR2 YFSETQ. CDR3 sequence: CASSVHGEAFF. CDR3 in DNA: TGCGCCAGCAGCGTGCATGGGGAAGCTTTCTTT.

The chain carries TRBV18 and TRBJ2-2; either TRBD1 or TRBD2 may supply D (6 bases each). The CDR3 runs 17 residues. The germline CDR1 and CDR2 sequences are KGHSH and LQKENI. Trimming removed 0 bases from V and 5 bases from J, with 16 bases in between. The CDR3 coding sequence is TGTGCCAGCTCACCACCCGGACGGCTAGGGGGGACCGGGGAGCTGTTTTTT. It codes for CASSPPGRLGGTGELFF. The full variable domain, in which reference TRBV18 and TRBJ2-2 provide the parts outside the CDR3, is NAGVMQNPRHLVRRRGQEARLRCSPMKGHSHVYWYRQLPEEGLKFMVYLQKENIIDESGMPKERFSAEFPKEGPSILRIQQVVRGDSAAYFCASSPPGRLGGTGELFFGEGSRLTVL.

This clonotype was detected ten times or more. The rearrangement uses TRBV28 and TRBJ2-7; D call uncertain. The CDR3 length is 15 residues. The germline V and J ends were trimmed by 5 bases and 2 bases, with 16 bases remaining between them. The germline V gene encodes CDR1 MDHEN and CDR2 SYDVKM. CDR3 amino acids: CASSVALGVTYEQYF. CDR3 nucleotide sequence: TGTGCCAGCAGTGTCGCACTCGGAGTTACCTACGAGCAGTACTTC.

The DNA of the CDR3 is TGTGCCAGCAGTTTTTTCTGGGACAGCAATCAGCCCCAGCATTTT. Protein: CASSFFWDSNQPQHF. The chain recombines TRBV28 with TRBJ1-5, with D perhaps matching TRBD1 (5 bases). Germline lookup yields CDR1 MDHEN and CDR2 SYDVKM. The ends were cut back, 3 bases at V and 1 base at J, with 10 bases in the middle. The CDR3 consists of 15 residues.